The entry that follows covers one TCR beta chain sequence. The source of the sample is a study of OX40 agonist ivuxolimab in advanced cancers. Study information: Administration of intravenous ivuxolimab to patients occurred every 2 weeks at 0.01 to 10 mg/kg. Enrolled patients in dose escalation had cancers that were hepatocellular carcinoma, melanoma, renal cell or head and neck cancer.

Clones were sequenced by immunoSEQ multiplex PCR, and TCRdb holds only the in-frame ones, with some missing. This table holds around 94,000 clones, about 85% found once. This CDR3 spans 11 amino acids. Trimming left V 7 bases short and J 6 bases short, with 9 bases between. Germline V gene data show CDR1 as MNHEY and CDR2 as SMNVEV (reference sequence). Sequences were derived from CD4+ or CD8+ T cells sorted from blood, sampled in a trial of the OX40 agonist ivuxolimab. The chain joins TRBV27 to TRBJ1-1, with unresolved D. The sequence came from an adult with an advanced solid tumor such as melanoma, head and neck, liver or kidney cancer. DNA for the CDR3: TGTGCCAGCACGTTTGGCGCTGAAGCTTTCTTT. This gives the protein CASTFGAEAFF.